These T cell receptor beta chains were read from a single sample in a study of graft-versus-host responses after intestinal transplantation. Method: immunoSEQ multiplex PCR; TCRdb's copy keeps in-frame clones and lacks some. The table records 9,500 to 13,000 clones, roughly 79% of them present only once. The sample was ileum tissue, taken 23 days after intestinal transplant. All receptors derive from a human patient who received an intestinal transplant, so some T cells may come from the graft donor. Each CDR3 is given with its conserved first and last residue. A D gene is named only where the DNA matches it firmly. Part of the rows lack a size; the others show once, few, many or a class for expanded clones.

TRBV7-3	TRBJ2-3	-	TRBD2	CASSPTSGRSTDTQYF	TGTGCCAGCAGCCCCACTAGCGGGAGAAGCACAGATACGCAGTATTTT
TRBV4-2	TRBJ2-7	-	-	CASSFRYEQYF	TGTGCCAGCAGCTTTCGTTACGAGCAGTACTTC
TRBV7-9	TRBJ2-3	-	TRBD2	CASSLASGGSDTQYF	TGTGCCAGCAGCTTAGCTAGCGGGGGGTCGGATACGCAGTATTTT
TRBV9	TRBJ2-5	-	TRBD1	CASSNRTGEETQYF	TGTGCCAGCAGCAATCGGACAGGGGAAGAGACCCAGTACTTC
TRBV6-5	TRBJ2-7	-	TRBD2	CASSRQSGVKVQYF	TGTGCCAGCAGTCGCCAAAGCGGGGTAAAGGTGCAGTACTTC
TRBV27	TRBJ1-2	-	-	CASTRDPGLRMGYTF	TGTGCCAGCACCCGGGACCCAGGGTTACGAATGGGCTACACCTTC
TRBV6-6	TRBJ2-2	-	TRBD2	CASSPLPTSAGELFF	TGTGCCAGCAGTCCCCTCCCGACTAGCGCCGGGGAGCTGTTTTTT
TRBV6-5	TRBJ2-2	-	-	CASSRTYTGELFF	TGTGCCAGCAGCCGGACGTACACCGGGGAGCTGTTTTTT
TRBV2	TRBJ2-2	-	-	CAGRSGALYTGELFF	TGTGCCGGACGCTCCGGGGCCTTGTATACCGGGGAGCTGTTTTTT
TRBV6-5	TRBJ2-7	few	-	CASRPGLLYEQYF	TGTGCCAGCAGACCGGGACTCCTATACGAGCAGTACTTC